Shown below are 16 T cell receptor beta chains from a single sample sequenced in a study of cytomegalovirus exposure and HLA in healthy donors (TCRdb year 2017). The protocol used for the library was the immunoSEQ multiplex PCR assay. For the multiplex PCR, a mixture combining 60 forward primers for TCR Vbeta segments and 13 reverse primers for TCR Jbeta segments was used. TCRdb stores this immuneACCESS table with in-frame sequences only. Part of the clones is absent; in the studies checked, under half of the shortfall reflects unresolved V genes, and no reason is known for the rest. This sample has 90,000 to 150,000 clones in its table, and roughly 14% of those were observed once. 1.5% to 2% of the sample is in the top ten clones. Sequenced: PBMCs. All receptors come from a woman aged 18-30 years in good health and CMV-seronegative.

Only a few counts were recorded for this clone. The same CDR3 is also encoded by other DNA sequences in this sample. V gene TRBV29-1 combines with J gene TRBJ1-1; perhaps TRBD1 as D (5 bases). V dropped 6 bases and J dropped 2 bases, with 10 bases sitting between them. This CDR3 region has 12 residues. The germline gives CDR1 SQVTM, CDR2 ANQGSEA. DNA of the CDR3: TGCAGCGTGGGCAGGGAAAACACTGAAGCTTTCTTT. It yields the protein CSVGRENTEAFF.

This clone was counted between two and nine times. The genes are TRBV5-1 and TRBJ2-2; 9 bases align to TRBD2. The CDR3 spans 16 residues. V trimming: 0 bases; J trimming: 7 bases; junction bases outside the gene matches: 7. CDR1 SGHRS and CDR2 YFSETQ come from the germline V gene. In DNA, the CDR3 is TGCGCCAGCAGCTTGGTGGCGGGAGGGCCGGTCGGGGAGCTGTTTTTT. This gives the protein CASSLVAGGPVGELFF.

In its sample, this clone was seen a few times. This chain connects TRBV19 to TRBJ1-5, with 7 positions matching TRBD1. The V gene end was trimmed by 5 bases and the J gene end by 4 bases; junction bases not matched to a gene: 8. Germline CDR1 and CDR2: LNHDA and SQIVND (reference sequence). The CDR3 covers 15 residues. CDR3 sequence (DNA): TGTGCCAGTAGTGCGCCCGGGACAGCTAATCAGCCCCAGCATTTT. Amino acid sequence: CASSAPGTANQPQHF.

This rearrangement joins TRBV7-8 to TRBJ2-5, with D possibly matching TRBD2 (5 bases). Germline V CDR1 and CDR2: SGHVS, FQNEAQ. V was shortened by 5 bases and J by 0 bases, with 16 bases between the two germline ends. There are 16 residues in the CDR3. The CDR3 DNA sequence: TGTGCCAGCAGCCCCTTTCGCCCCGGGAACCAAGAGACCCAGTACTTC. Translation gives CASSPFRPGNQETQYF.

The chain employs TRBV13 and TRBJ2-1; perhaps TRBD2 as D (7 bases). V lost 5 bases, J lost 6 bases, and 17 bases lay in between. The CDR3 extends over 15 amino acids. The germline V gene has CDR1 PRHDT and CDR2 FYEKMQ (reference sequence). CDR3 residues: CASSEDSRGVNEQFF. CDR3 DNA: TGTGCCAGCAGCGAGGACAGCCGGGGGGTCAATGAGCAGTTCTTC.

This clone was seen a few times. The rearrangement uses TRBV19 and TRBJ1-1; 8 bases fit TRBD1. With 5 bases clipped from V and 5 bases from J, the junction kept 4 bases outside the gene matches. This CDR3 comprises 13 residues. Germline V CDR1 and CDR2: LNHDA, SQIVND (reference sequence). In DNA, the CDR3 is TGTGCCAGTAGTGAACAGGGGGTTACTGAAGCTTTCTTT. Amino acids: CASSEQGVTEAFF.

The J gene is TRBJ2-1, the V gene TRBV5-5, with D unresolved. This CDR3 comprises 13 residues. Germline V CDR1 and CDR2: SGHKS, YYEKEE (reference sequence). The germline V and J ends were trimmed by 1 base and 7 bases, with 9 bases remaining between them. CDR3 region: CASSLPGLNEQFF. CDR3 DNA: TGTGCCAGCAGCTTGCCCGGGTTAAATGAGCAGTTCTTC.

This clone has a single count. The V gene is TRBV9, the J gene TRBJ2-4; TRBD2 matches at 9 bases. CDR3 length: 17 residues. Germline loops: CDR1 SGDLS, CDR2 YYNGEE. Trimming removed 0 bases from V and 2 bases from J; junction bases left unmatched: 6. CDR3 sequence (DNA): TGTGCCAGCAGCGTAGATCCAGCGGGAGGATCCAAAAACATTCAGTACTTC. Amino acids: CASSVDPAGGSKNIQYF.

The sample holds a few counts of this clone. The chain joins TRBV6-4 to TRBJ2-3; TRBD2 aligns across 10 bases. The CDR3 has 17 residues. V lost 6 bases, J lost 0 bases, and 9 bases stayed unmatched. Germline V lookup: CDR1 MRHNA, CDR2 SNTAGT. The CDR3 DNA follows: TGTGCCAGCAGATCAAGCGGGGGGGAATGGAGCACAGATACGCAGTATTTT. Translation: CASRSSGGEWSTDTQYF.

This clone was found a few times. The rearrangement uses TRBV6-5 and TRBJ2-7; D gene unclear. Looked up from germline, CDR1 is MNHEY and CDR2 is SVGAGI. The CDR3 covers 12 residues. Trimming pared 6 bases from V and 0 bases from J, leaving 6 bases between. In nucleotides, the CDR3 is TGTGCCAGCAGGACACACTCCTACGAGCAGTACTTC. Protein product: CASRTHSYEQYF.

This clone was counted a few times. The chain links TRBV2 to TRBJ2-5; 7 bases align to TRBD1. The CDR3 loop spans 13 amino acids. Unmatched junction bases numbered 3, after V lost 8 bases and J lost 0 bases. Looked up from germline, CDR1 is SNHLY and CDR2 is FYNNEI. The CDR3 sequence is CASDGQDQETQYF. The CDR3 coding sequence is TGTGCCAGCGACGGACAGGACCAAGAGACCCAGTACTTC.

This clone appeared many times. The gene calls are TRBV6-1 and TRBJ1-4; D uncertain. Per the germline V gene, CDR1 is MNHNS and CDR2 is SASEGT. V lost 8 bases and J 3 bases, leaving 16 bases between the germline ends. This CDR3 spans 15 amino acids. CDR3 DNA: TGTGCCAGCGAAACCTCGACAAACCCTAATGAAAAACTGTTTTTT. Residues: CASETSTNPNEKLFF.

Only a few counts were recorded for this clone. The V gene is TRBV2, the J gene TRBJ1-2, with TRBD1 as a possible D gene (5 bases). Trimming pared 3 bases from V and 7 bases from J, leaving 15 bases between. This CDR3 spans 14 amino acids. Germline CDR1 and CDR2: SNHLY and FYNNEI. For the CDR3, the DNA is TGTGCCAGCAGTGAGGTGGGCGGGGGTGTTGGCTACACCTTC. Protein sequence: CASSEVGGGVGYTF.

This clone turned up a few times. J is TRBJ2-7 and V is TRBV5-6, with D tentatively TRBD1 (7 bases). The germline V gene has CDR1 SGHDT and CDR2 YYEEEE. The CDR3 runs 15 residues. Trimming cost V 1 base and J 0 bases, with 11 bases left between them. CDR3 residues: CASSLWGDSSYEQYF. Here the CDR3 DNA reads TGTGCCAGCAGCTTGTGGGGGGACAGCTCCTACGAGCAGTACTTC.

The table lists this clone with a few counts. The CDR3 bases are TGTGCCAGTAGTGTACAGGGGGGGCAGCCCCAGCATTTT. It translates to CASSVQGGQPQHF. The chain uses TRBV19 and TRBJ1-5, with 8 bases lining up with TRBD1. Trimming at V came to 5 bases and at J to 7 bases, leaving 4 bases not matched to a gene. This CDR3 region has 13 residues. Germline assignment: CDR1 LNHDA and CDR2 SQIVND (reference sequence).

This clone was found a few times. Compared with germline, one end of the junction differs, possibly owing to a read error. The chain carries TRBV5-1 and TRBJ2-7; tentatively, D is TRBD1 (6 bases). This CDR3 is 14 amino acids long. The germline V gene encodes CDR1 SGHRS and CDR2 YFSETQ. CDR3 region: CASSLGARGYEQYF. The CDR3 DNA reads TGCGCCAGCAGTTTGGGGGCAAGGGGCTACGAGCAGTACTTC.